These T cell receptor beta chains were read from a single sample in a study of CD8 T cells in ankylosing spondylitis. MiXCR, applied by TCRdb to the 5' RACE reads, yields one record per CDR3 protein. Of 220,000 or so distinct CDR3 sequences listed, approximately 10% are singletons. The sequenced material came from blood, either unsorted or a sorted T cell fraction (not recorded which). The receptors shown here come from a male donor with ankylosing spondylitis or in good health (not recorded which). The CDR3 runs from the conserved cysteine through the conserved F or W. Each record gives: V gene, J gene, D gene, clone size, CDR3 protein, CDR3 DNA. A D gene is named only where the DNA matches it firmly. Some rows have no size entry. The others give once, few or many, or a class for an expanded clone.

TRBV9	TRBJ2-7	TRBD1	many	CASSGDRDNEQYF	TGTGCCAGCAGCGGCGACAGGGATAACGAGCAGTACTTC
TRBV12-3/TRBV12-4	TRBJ2-1	NA	many	CASSLTLAFPNEQFF	TGTGCCAGCAGTTTAACCCTAGCGTTTCCCAATGAGCAGTTCTTC
TRBV12-3/TRBV12-4	TRBJ1-2	NA	few	CASSPSGVKNYGYTF	TGTGCCAGCAGTCCCTCAGGGGTTAAAAACTATGGCTACACCTTC
TRBV14	TRBJ2-3	NA	many	CASSQDTYNTQYF	TGTGCCAGCAGCCAAGATACTTATAATACGCAGTATTTT
TRBV18	TRBJ2-7	NA	NA	CASLSTQQHLTSYEQYF	TGTGCCAGCTTATCAACACAGCAGCACCTGACATCCTACGAGCAGTACTTC
TRBV7-3	TRBJ2-1	NA	few	CASSLIAGSPNEQFF	TGTGCCAGCAGCTTAATTGCTGGGTCACCCAATGAGCAGTTCTTC
TRBV7-9	TRBJ2-2	TRBD1	many	CASSFVTGWTGELFF	TGTGCCAGCAGCTTCGTGACAGGGTGGACCGGGGAGCTGTTTTTT
TRBV10-3	TRBJ2-7	NA	NA	CAISESEGYEQYF	TGTGCCATCAGTGAGTCGGAAGGTTACGAGCAGTACTTC
TRBV28	TRBJ1-4	NA	many	CASSLEGGEQREKLFF	TGTGCCAGCAGTTTAGAGGGCGGGGAACAGCGCGAAAAACTGTTTTTT
TRBV5-1	TRBJ2-3	NA	few	CASSSSAGLNTQYF	TGCGCCAGCAGCTCGTCCGCGGGACTGAATACGCAGTATTTT
TRBV7-2	TRBJ2-7	NA	NA	CASSLNRDYEQYF	TGTGCCAGCAGCTTAAACAGGGACTACGAGCAGTACTTC
TRBV5-1	TRBJ1-4	NA	NA	CASSSRADPGRDEELFF	TGCGCCAGCAGCTCGCGAGCCGACCCGGGGCGGGATGAAGAACTGTTTTTT
TRBV11-2	TRBJ2-5	TRBD1	many	CASSIDRGMETQYF	TGTGCCAGCAGCATAGACAGGGGGATGGAGACCCAGTACTTC
TRBV20-1	TRBJ1-1	NA	many	CSAARGMNTEAFF	TGCAGTGCTGCCAGGGGCATGAACACTGAAGCTTTCTTT
TRBV7-9	TRBJ2-4	TRBD1	NA	CASSFLQGARDIQYF	TGTGCCAGCAGCTTCCTACAGGGGGCTCGAGACATTCAGTACTTC
TRBV6-5	TRBJ2-3	TRBD2	many	CASSYSASGGVDTQYF	TGTGCCAGCAGTTACTCCGCTAGCGGGGGGGTTGATACGCAGTATTTT
TRBV29-1	TRBJ2-1	NA	many	CSARDTGSYNEQFF	TGCAGCGCTAGGGACACTGGCTCCTACAATGAGCAGTTCTTC